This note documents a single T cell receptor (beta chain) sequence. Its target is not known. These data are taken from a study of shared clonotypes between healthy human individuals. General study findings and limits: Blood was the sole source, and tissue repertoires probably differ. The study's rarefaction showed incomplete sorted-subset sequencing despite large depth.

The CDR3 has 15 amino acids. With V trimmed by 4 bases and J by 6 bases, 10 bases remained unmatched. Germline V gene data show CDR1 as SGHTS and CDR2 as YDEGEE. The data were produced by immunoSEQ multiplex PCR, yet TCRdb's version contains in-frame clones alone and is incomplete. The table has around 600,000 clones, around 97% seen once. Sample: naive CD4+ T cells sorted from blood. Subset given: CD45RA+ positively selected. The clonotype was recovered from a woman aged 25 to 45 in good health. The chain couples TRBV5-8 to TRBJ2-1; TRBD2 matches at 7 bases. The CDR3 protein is CASSPGLDVGNEQFF. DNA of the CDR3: TGTGCCAGCAGCCCCGGACTAGACGTGGGCAATGAGCAGTTCTTC.